This T cell receptor (beta chain) was observed in a study of T cell responses to AZD1222 COVID-19 vaccine. Study results and limitations: CD4 TCRs linked to vaccination spanned spike, dominating at 160-218 and 743-854. Females made up more of the donors, who were largely white British, and clonal diversity may have come out too low.

Trimming left V 4 bases short and J 7 bases short, with 14 bases between. Looked up from germline, CDR1 is MNHEY and CDR2 is SMNVEV (reference sequence). CDR3 size: 15 residues. About this clone: Its antigen is unknown.

Using immunoSEQ multiplex PCR, the repertoire was profiled, and TCRdb retains in-frame clones only, with some absent. The sample records roughly 140,000 clones, roughly 93% being singletons. Sequencing used peripheral blood, obtained 28 days after the second AZD1222 dose. The receptor was isolated from an adult who received the AZD1222 COVID-19 vaccine. The chain employs TRBV27 and TRBJ1-6, with D tentatively TRBD1 (6 bases). CDR3 loop: CASSSPRGKNSPLHF. CDR3 coding DNA: TGTGCCAGCAGTTCCCCCAGGGGTAAAAATTCACCCCTCCACTTT.